Here is one TCR beta chain with its context. Antigen unknown. V was shortened by 0 bases and J by 11 bases, with 14 bases between the two germline ends. The CDR3 is 15 residues long. Germline V gene data show CDR1 as SGHAT and CDR2 as FQNNGV. Generated by immunoSEQ multiplex PCR, the TCRdb table keeps only in-frame clones and is missing some. The sample has 150,000 to 200,000 clones, around 94% seen once. The data stem from a study of T cell responses to AZD1222 COVID-19 vaccine. Broader study findings: Among AZD1222 vaccinees, only six were seropositive at baseline.

The chain combines TRBV11-2 with TRBJ1-6; tentatively, D is TRBD1 (6 bases). This receptor was identified in an adult in good health. The sample was peripheral blood, taken on day 0 of AZD1222 vaccination. Here the CDR3 DNA reads TGTGCCAGCAGCTTAGATCCGTGGACAGAAACACCCCTCCACTTT. It translates to CASSLDPWTETPLHF. The full variable domain, in which reference TRBV11-2 and TRBJ1-6 provide the parts outside the CDR3, is EAGVAQSPRYKIIEKRQSVAFWCNPISGHATLYWYQQILGQGPKLLIQFQNNGVVDDSQLPKDRFSAERLKGVDSTLKIQPAKLEDSAVYLCASSLDPWTETPLHFGNGTRLTVT.